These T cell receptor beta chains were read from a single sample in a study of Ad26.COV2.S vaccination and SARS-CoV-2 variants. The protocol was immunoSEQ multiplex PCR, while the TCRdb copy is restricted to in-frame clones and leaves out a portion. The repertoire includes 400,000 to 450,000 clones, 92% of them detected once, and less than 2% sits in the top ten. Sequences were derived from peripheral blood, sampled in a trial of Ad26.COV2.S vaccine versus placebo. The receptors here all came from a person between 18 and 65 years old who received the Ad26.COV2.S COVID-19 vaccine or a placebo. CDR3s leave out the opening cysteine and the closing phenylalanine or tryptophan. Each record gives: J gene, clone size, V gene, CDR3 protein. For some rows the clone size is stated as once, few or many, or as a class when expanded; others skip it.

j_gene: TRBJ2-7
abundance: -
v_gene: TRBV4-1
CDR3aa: ASSQDLSPSYEQY

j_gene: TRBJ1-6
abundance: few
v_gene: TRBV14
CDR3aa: ASSSYNSPLH

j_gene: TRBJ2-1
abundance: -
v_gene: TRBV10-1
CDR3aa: ASSVDRSSYNEQF

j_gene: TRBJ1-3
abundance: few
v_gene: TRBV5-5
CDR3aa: ASSRYRASSGNTIY

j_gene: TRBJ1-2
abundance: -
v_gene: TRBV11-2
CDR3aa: ASSLETGWSGYT

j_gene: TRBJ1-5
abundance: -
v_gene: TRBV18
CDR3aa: ASSPPGGMNQPQH

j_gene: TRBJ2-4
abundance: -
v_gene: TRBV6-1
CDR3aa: ASSEEYIQY

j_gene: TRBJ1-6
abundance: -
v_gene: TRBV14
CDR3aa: ASSQEVRVSPLH

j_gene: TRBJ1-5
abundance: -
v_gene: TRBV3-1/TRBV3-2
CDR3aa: ASSQGSSGASKGYSNQPQH

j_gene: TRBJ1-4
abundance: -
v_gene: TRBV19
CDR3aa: ASSIGSGRINEKLF

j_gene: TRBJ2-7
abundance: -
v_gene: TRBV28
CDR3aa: ASSLWAGGTYEQY

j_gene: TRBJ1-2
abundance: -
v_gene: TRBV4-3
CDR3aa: ASSLRVPPDYGYT

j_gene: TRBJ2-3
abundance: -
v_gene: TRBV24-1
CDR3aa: ATSDGGLAGGLDTQY

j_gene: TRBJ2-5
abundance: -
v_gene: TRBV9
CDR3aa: ASSVVSGGGQETQY

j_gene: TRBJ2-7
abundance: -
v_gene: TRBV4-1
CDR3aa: ASRQEWTDYEQY

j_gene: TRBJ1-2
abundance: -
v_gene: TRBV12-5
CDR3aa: ASGLEMFYGYT

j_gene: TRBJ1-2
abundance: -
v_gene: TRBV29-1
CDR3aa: SVEVRGPLFYGYT

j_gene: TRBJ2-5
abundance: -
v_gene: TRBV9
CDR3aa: ASSVGSSGGKQETQY

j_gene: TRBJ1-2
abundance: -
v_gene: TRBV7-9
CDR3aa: ASSNKGYGYT

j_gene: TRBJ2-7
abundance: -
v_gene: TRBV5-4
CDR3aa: ASSLGQGVSYEQY

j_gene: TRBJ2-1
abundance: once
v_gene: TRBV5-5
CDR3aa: ASRSHFGGRNEQF

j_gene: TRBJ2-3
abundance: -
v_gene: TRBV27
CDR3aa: ASSLASGGASDTQY

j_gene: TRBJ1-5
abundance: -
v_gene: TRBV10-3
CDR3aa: AISDGSGANQPQH

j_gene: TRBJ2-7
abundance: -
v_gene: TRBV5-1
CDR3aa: ASSLGGAGSYEQY

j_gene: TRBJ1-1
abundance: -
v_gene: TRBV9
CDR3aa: ASSSSPRRINTEAF

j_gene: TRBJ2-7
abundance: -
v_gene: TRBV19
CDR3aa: ASSVDRGSYEQY

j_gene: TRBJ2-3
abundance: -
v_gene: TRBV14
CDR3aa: ASSHTGLLIGDTQY

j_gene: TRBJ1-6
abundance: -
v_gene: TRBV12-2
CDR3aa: ASRLETGDNSPLH

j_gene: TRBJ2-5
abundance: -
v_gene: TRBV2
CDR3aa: ASRNSAGFSETQY

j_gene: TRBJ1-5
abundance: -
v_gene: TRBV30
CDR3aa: ACDLGQNQPQH

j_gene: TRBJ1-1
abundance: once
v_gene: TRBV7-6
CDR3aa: ASSPPTGPNTEAF

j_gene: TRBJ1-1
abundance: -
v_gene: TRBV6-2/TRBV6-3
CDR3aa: ASSVFGVNTEAF

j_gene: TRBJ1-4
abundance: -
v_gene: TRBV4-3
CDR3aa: ASSPKFTRGEGEKLF

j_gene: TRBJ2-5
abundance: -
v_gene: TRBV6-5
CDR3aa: ASSHWTSGGETQY

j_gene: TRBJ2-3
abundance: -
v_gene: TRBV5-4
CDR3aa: ARSGGGRGTDTQY

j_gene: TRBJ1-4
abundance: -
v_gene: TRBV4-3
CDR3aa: ASSRARAFGEKLF

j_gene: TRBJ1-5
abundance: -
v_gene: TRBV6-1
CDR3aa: ASSEDRGRSQPQH

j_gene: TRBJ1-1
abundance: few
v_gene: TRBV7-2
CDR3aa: ASSLGVDYTEAF

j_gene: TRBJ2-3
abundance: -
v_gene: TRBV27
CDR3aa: ASSLAGWTSGYTDTQY

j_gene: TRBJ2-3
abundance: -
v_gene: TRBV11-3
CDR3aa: ASSNGQGSTDTQY

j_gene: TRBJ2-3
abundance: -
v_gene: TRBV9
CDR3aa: ASSVGPSGGTDTQY

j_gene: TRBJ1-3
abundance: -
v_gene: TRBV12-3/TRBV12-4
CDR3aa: ASQTSSGNTIY

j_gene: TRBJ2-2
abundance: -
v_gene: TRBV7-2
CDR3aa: ASSNRQGANTGELF

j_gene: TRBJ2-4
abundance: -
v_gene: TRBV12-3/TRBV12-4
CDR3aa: ASSPRDIQY

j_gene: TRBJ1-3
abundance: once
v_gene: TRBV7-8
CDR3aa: ASSLLKGVGNTIY

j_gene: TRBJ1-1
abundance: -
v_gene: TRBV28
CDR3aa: ATRTGSTEAF

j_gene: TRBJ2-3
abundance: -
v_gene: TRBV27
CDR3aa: ASTFATLVSSGGRQY

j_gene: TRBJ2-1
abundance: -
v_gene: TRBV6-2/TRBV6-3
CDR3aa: ASSYSKVRLAGGPYNEQF

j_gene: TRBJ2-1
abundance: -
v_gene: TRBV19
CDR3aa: ASLSSRSSYNEQF

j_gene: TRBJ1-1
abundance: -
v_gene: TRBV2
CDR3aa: ASSERGMGDTEAF

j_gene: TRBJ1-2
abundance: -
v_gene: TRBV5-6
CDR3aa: ASSLRANYGYT